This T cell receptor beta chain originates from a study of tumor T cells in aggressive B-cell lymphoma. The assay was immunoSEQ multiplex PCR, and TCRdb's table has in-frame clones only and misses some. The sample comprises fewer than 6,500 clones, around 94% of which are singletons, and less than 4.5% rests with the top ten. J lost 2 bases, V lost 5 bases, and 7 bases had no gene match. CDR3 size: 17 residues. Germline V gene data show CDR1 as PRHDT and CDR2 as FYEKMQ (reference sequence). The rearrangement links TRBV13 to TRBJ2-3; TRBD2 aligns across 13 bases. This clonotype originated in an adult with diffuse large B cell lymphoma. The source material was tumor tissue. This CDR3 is CASSHGLAGVYTDTQYF. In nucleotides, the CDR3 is TGTGCCAGCAGCCACGGACTAGCGGGGGTCTACACAGATACGCAGTATTTT.